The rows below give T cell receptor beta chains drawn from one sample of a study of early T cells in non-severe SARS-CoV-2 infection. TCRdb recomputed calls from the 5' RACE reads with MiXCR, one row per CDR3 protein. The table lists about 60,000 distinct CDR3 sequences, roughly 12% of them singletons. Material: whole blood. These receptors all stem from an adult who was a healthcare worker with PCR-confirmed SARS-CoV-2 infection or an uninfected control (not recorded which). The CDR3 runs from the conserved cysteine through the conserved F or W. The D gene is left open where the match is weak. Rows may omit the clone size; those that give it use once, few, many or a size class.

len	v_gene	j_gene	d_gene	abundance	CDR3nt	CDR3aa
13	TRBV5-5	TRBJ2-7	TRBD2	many	TGTGCCAGCAGCCCCACTAGCGTCCACGAGCAGTACTTC	CASSPTSVHEQYF
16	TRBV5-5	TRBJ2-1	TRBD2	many	TGTGCCAGCAGCACAGGGACTAGCGGGATGTCGGGTGAGCAGTTCTTC	CASSTGTSGMSGEQFF
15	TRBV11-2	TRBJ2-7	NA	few	TGTGCCAGCAGCCGCCGGGACAATGTCCTCCACGAGCAGTACTTC	CASSRRDNVLHEQYF
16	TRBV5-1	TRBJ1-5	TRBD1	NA	TGCGCCAGCAGCTTGGGCGCCGGACAGGGCAATCAGCCCCAGCATTTT	CASSLGAGQGNQPQHF
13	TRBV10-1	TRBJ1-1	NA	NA	TGCGCCAGCAGACAGGATTTTGACACTGAAGCTTTCTTT	CASRQDFDTEAFF
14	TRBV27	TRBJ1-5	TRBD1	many	TGTGCCAGCAGAAGGGACAGGGGCAATCAGCCCCAGCATTTT	CASRRDRGNQPQHF
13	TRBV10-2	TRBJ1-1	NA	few	TGCGCCAGCCACTGGACAGCCAACACTGAAGCTTTCTTT	CASHWTANTEAFF
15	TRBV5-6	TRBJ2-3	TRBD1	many	TGTGCCAGCAGCTCGGGGACAGGGTGGGGAGATACGCAGTATTTT	CASSSGTGWGDTQYF
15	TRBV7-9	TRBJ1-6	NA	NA	TGTGCCAGCAGCTCCGGGGCAGGGTTTTATTCACCCCTCCACTTT	CASSSGAGFYSPLHF
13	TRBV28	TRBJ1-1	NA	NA	TGTGCCAGCAGTCTCGACTCTTACACTGAAGCTTTCTTT	CASSLDSYTEAFF
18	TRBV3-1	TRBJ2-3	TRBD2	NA	TGTGCCAGCAGCCAAGCTAGCGGGTTCTCGTATGAGGCAGATACGCAGTATTTT	CASSQASGFSYEADTQYF
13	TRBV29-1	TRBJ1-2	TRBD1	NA	TGCAGCGTTCAGGGGGCGCACAGAGATGGCTACACCTTC	CSVQGAHRDGYTF
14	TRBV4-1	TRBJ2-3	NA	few	TGCGCCAGCAGCCAAGGCCATGGGGCAGATACGCAGTATTTT	CASSQGHGADTQYF
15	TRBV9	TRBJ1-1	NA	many	TGTGCCAGCAGCGTTGGCAGGACCATGAACACTGAAGCTTTCTTT	CASSVGRTMNTEAFF
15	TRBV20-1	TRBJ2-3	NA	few	TGCAGTGCTACCCTAGGGGGGGCGGGCACAGATACGCAGTATTTT	CSATLGGAGTDTQYF
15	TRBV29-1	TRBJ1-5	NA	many	TGCAGCGTTTCGTTTCGGGGAGATAGCAATCAGCCCCAGCATTTT	CSVSFRGDSNQPQHF
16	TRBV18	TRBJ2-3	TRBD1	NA	TGTGCCAGCTCACCCCTAGACAGGGTCGTGGCAGATACGCAGTATTTT	CASSPLDRVVADTQYF
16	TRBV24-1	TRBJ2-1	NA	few	TGTGCCACCAGTGATTTGGGCTGGAGCTCCTACAATGAGCAGTTCTTC	CATSDLGWSSYNEQFF
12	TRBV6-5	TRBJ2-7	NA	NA	TGTGCCAGCTACAGGATGGCCTACGAGCAGTACTTC	CASYRMAYEQYF
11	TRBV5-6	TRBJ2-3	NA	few	TGTGCCAGCGGCAAGGAGAATACGCAGTATTTT	CASGKENTQYF
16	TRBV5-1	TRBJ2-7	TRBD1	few	TGCGCCAGCAGCTTTAGGACAGGGGATTCCTCCTACGAGCAGTACTTC	CASSFRTGDSSYEQYF
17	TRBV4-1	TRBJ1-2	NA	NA	TGCGCCAGCAGCCAAATCTGGGCGGCCGCTCAGGGCTATGGCTACACCTTC	CASSQIWAAAQGYGYTF